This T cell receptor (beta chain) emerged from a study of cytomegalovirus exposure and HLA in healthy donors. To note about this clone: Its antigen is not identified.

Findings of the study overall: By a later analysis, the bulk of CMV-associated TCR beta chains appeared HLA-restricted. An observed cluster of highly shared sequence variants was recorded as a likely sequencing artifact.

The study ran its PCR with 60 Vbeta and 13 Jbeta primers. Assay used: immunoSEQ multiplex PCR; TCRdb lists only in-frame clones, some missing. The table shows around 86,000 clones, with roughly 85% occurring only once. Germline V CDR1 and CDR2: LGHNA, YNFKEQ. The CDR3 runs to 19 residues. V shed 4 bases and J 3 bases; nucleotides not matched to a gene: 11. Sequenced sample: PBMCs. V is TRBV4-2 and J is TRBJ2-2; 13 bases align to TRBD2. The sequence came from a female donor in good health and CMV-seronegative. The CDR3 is CASSPRTSGGPRDTGELFF. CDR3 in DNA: TGTGCCAGCAGCCCACGGACTAGCGGGGGCCCCCGCGACACCGGGGAGCTGTTTTTT.